This entry concerns a single T cell receptor (beta chain). Its target is unknown. This record comes from a study of cytomegalovirus exposure and HLA in healthy donors. Study details: Assignment to the Caucasian-associated ancestry cluster applied to about 80% of the approximately 400 genotyped donors.

Researchers ran the PCR with 60 Vbeta and 13 Jbeta primers. TCRdb keeps only in-frame clones here, not all; method: immunoSEQ multiplex PCR. The specimen's table records approximately 93,000 clones. Broader study findings: In a later analysis, productive TCRs from donors in an Asian-associated ancestry cluster reportedly carried fewer N-insertions than the cohort mean.

The clonotype comes from a woman younger than 45 in good health and CMV-seronegative. The sequencing sample was made of PBMCs.

The CDR3 reads CASSSGVGTGTYNEQFF. The CDR3, as DNA: TGTGCCAGCAGCTCTGGGGTCGGGACAGGGACCTACAATGAGCAGTTCTTC. The chain is built from TRBV5-5 and TRBJ2-1; 9 bases align to TRBD1. The CDR3 totals 17 residues. V shed 3 bases and J 2 bases; nucleotides not matched to a gene: 9. The germline gives CDR1 SGHKS, CDR2 YYEKEE (reference sequence).